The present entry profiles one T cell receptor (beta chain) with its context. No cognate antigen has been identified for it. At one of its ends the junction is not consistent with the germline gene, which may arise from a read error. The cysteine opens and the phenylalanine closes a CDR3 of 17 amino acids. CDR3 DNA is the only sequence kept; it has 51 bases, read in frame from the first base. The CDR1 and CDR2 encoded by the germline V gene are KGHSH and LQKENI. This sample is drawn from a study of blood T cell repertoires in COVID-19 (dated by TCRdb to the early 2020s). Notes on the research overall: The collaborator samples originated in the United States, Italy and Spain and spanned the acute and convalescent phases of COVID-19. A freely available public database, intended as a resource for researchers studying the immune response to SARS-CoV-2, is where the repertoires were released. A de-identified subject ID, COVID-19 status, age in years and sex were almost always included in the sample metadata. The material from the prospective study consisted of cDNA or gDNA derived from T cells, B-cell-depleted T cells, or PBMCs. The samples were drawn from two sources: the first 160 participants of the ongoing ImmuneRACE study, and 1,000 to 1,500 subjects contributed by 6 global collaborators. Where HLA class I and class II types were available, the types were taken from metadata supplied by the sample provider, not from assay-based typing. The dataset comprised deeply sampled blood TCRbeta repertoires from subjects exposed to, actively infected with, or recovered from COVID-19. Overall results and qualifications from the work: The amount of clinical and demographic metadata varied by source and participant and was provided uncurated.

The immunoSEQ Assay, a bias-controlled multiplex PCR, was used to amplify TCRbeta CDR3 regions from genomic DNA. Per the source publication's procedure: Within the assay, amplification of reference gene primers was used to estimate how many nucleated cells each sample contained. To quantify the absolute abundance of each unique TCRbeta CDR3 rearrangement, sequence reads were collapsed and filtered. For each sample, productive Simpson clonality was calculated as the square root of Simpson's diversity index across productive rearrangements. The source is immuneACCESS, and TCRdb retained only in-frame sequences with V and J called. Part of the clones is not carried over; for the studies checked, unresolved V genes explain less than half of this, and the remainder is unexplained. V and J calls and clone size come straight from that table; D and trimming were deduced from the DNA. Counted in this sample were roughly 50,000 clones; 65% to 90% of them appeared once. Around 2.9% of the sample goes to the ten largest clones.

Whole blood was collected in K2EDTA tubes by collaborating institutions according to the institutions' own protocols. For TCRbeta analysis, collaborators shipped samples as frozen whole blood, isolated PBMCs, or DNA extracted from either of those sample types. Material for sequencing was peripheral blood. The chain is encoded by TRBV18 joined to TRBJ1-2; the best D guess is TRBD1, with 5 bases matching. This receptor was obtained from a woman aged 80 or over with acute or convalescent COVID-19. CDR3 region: CASSSPGLGPGDYGYTF. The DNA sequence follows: TGTGCCAGCTCATCACCGGGACTTGGGCCCGGGGACTATGGCTACACCTTC.